A single sample gave rise to the 24 T cell receptor beta chains below, sequenced in a study of T cell responses to AZD1222 COVID-19 vaccine (dated by TCRdb to the early 2020s). The library was produced with the immunoSEQ multiplex PCR assay. The source is immuneACCESS, and TCRdb retained only in-frame sequences with V and J called. Part of the clones is not carried over; for the studies checked, unresolved V genes explain less than half of this, and the remainder is unexplained. The sample records under 150,000 clones, less than 95% of which are singletons. Jointly, the top ten make up 7.2% of the sample. The meaning of the sample's time point label: baseline before first vaccination. Specimen: peripheral blood, collected on day 0 of AZD1222 vaccination. The receptor set was obtained from an adult in good health.

As regards this clone: One junction end does not reproduce the germline sequence, and a read error may be involved. The chain carries TRBV27 and TRBJ1-2, with a tentative D call TRBD1 (5 bases). The CDR3 covers 12 residues. Germline V lookup: CDR1 MNHEY, CDR2 SMNVEV (reference sequence). The CDR3 coding sequence is TGTGCCAGCAGTTTACCCCTCGGCAGGGCCATCTTC. Its translation is CASSLPLGRAIF.

The chain combines TRBV6-5 with TRBJ2-7; maybe TRBD2 (6 bases). The length of the CDR3 is 14 residues. Germline V CDR1 and CDR2: MNHEY, SVGAGI. Deletions cut 6 bases from V and 0 bases from J, with 12 bases between. The CDR3 protein is CASSLAQGSYEQYF. In nucleotides, the CDR3 is TGTGCCAGCAGCCTAGCGCAGGGCTCCTACGAGCAGTACTTC.

The chain combines TRBV6-4 with TRBJ2-3; 8 bases are shared with TRBD1. The V gene's germline CDR1 is MRHNA and CDR2 SNTAGT. The CDR3 spans 15 residues. The trim removed 6 bases at V and 5 bases at J, leaving 10 bases unmatched. In DNA form, the CDR3 reads TGTGCCAGCAGCCTACGGGCAGGGGGCGAAGATACGCAGTATTTT. Translating it yields CASSLRAGGEDTQYF.

The V gene is TRBV7-2, the J gene TRBJ2-1, with 11 positions matching TRBD2. The germline V gene encodes CDR1 SGHTA and CDR2 FQGNSA. The CDR3 runs 16 residues. J gave up 6 bases and V 5 bases, and 9 bases lay outside the gene matches. Here the CDR3 DNA reads TGTGCCAGCAGCCCTCAACTAGCGGGAGCCTCCAATGAGCAGTTCTTC. Translated: CASSPQLAGASNEQFF.

The chain couples TRBV5-1 to TRBJ1-1, with 7 bases fitting TRBD1. The CDR3 consists of 18 residues. Germline V gene lookup returns CDR1 SGHRS and CDR2 YFSETQ. Trimming at V came to 1 base and at J to 5 bases, leaving 17 bases not matched to a gene. The CDR3 sequence is CASSLSATQGRGETEAFF. The CDR3 DNA reads TGCGCCAGCAGCTTGTCAGCCACCCAGGGCAGGGGGGAAACTGAAGCTTTCTTT.

The chain combines TRBV28 with TRBJ2-5, with a tentative D call TRBD1 (5 bases). The CDR3 runs to 15 residues. Germline V CDR1 and CDR2: MDHEN, SYDVKM. The germline V and J ends were trimmed by 3 bases and 2 bases, with 13 bases remaining between them. CDR3: CASSFIQGSQETQYF. The CDR3 DNA follows: TGTGCCAGCAGTTTTATTCAGGGCTCTCAAGAGACCCAGTACTTC.

The V and J genes are TRBV7-2 and TRBJ2-2, with a tentative D call TRBD2 (6 bases). V was clipped by 0 bases and J by 4 bases, with 12 bases between them. CDR1 and CDR2 (germline): SGHTA, FQGNSA. CDR3 length: 16 amino acids. The CDR3 here is CASSLALGGGTGELFF. In DNA, the CDR3 is TGTGCCAGCAGCTTAGCGCTTGGGGGAGGCACCGGGGAGCTGTTTTTT.

CDR3: CASSVNMVDEQFF. The CDR3 DNA follows: TGTGCCAGCAGTGTAAATATGGTCGATGAGCAGTTCTTC. The chain joins TRBV28 to TRBJ2-1; D unclear. Trimming took 5 bases from V and 8 from J, leaving 13 bases between them. Germline values: CDR1 MDHEN, CDR2 SYDVKM. The CDR3 is 13 residues long.

The CDR3 here is CASSLGSTDEQFF. CDR3 in DNA: TGTGCCAGCAGCTTGGGTAGCACCGATGAGCAGTTCTTC. The chain couples TRBV5-4 to TRBJ2-1, with D unclear. V was shortened by 0 bases and J by 8 bases, with 9 bases between the two germline ends. CDR1 and CDR2 from the germline V gene are SGHNT and YYREEE (reference sequence). The CDR3 covers 13 residues.

This clone was found a few times. The rearrangement uses TRBV7-9 and TRBJ2-3; D is unresolved. Trimming took off 7 bases at V and 4 bases at J, with 6 bases between the two ends. The CDR3 spans 11 residues. From germline, CDR1 is SEHNR and CDR2 FQNEAQ (reference sequence). The DNA of the CDR3 is TGTGCCAGCACCTCCGCAGATACGCAGTATTTT. Translated: CASTSADTQYF.

The chain links TRBV4-3 to TRBJ2-1, with TRBD2 matching 13 bases. Germline-derived CDR1 and CDR2 are LGHNA and YSLEER. V trimming: 0 bases; J trimming: 11 bases; junction bases outside the gene matches: 7. The CDR3 is 16 residues long. In nucleotides, the CDR3 is TGCGCCAGCAGCCAAGACCCGGGACTAGCGGGATCCAAGCAGTTCTTC. It specifies CASSQDPGLAGSKQFF.

The chain employs TRBV6-1 and TRBJ1-6; D gene ambiguous. The V and J ends lost 2 bases and 14 bases respectively, with 13 bases between them. There are 13 residues in the CDR3. Germline lookup yields CDR1 MNHNS and CDR2 SASEGT. The CDR3 spells CASSETTYRALHF. The CDR3, as DNA: TGTGCCAGCAGTGAAACGACCTACCGAGCCCTCCACTTT.

The rearrangement links TRBV19 to TRBJ2-1, with D possibly matching TRBD1 (5 bases). Trimming stripped 6 bases from V and 0 bases from J, with 15 bases between. The CDR3 is 16 residues long. Germline V gene sequence: CDR1 LNHDA, CDR2 SQIVND (reference sequence). The CDR3 region is CASRSIGESSYNEQFF. Here the CDR3 DNA reads TGTGCCAGTAGATCCATAGGGGAAAGCTCCTACAATGAGCAGTTCTTC.

V usage is TRBV6-1 and J usage is TRBJ1-6, with D hard to call. Trimming removed 3 bases from V and 12 bases from J, with 12 bases in between. The CDR3 sequence is 13 residues long. Germline CDR1 reads MNHNS; CDR2 reads SASEGT. The CDR3 spells CASSDDPLRPLHF. The CDR3 DNA follows: TGTGCCAGCAGTGATGACCCGTTACGACCCCTCCACTTT.

The chain employs TRBV19 and TRBJ2-7, with 10 bases that match TRBD1. Germline lookup yields CDR1 LNHDA and CDR2 SQIVND (reference sequence). The trim removed 3 bases at V and 2 bases at J, leaving 1 base unmatched. This CDR3 contains 14 residues. CDR3 nucleotides: TGTGCCAGTAGTATCGGGACAGGGGCCTACGAGCAGTACTTC. Translated: CASSIGTGAYEQYF.

V and J are TRBV5-1 and TRBJ2-5; 15 nucleotides match TRBD2. The trim removed 3 bases at V and 4 bases at J, leaving 10 bases unmatched. This CDR3 has 18 amino acids. Germline V gene sequence: CDR1 SGHRS, CDR2 YFSETQ. The CDR3: CASSSIWTSGRVGETQYF. CDR3 sequence (DNA): TGCGCCAGCAGCTCGATTTGGACTAGCGGGAGGGTAGGAGAGACCCAGTACTTC.

The chain combines TRBV25-1 with TRBJ2-7; D is uncertain. Trimming removed 4 bases at V and 3 bases at J, with 10 bases between. CDR1 and CDR2 from the germline V gene are MGHDK and SYGVNS. This CDR3 is built from 13 residues. CDR3 sequence: CASSGLGFYEQYF. In nucleotides, the CDR3 is TGTGCCAGCAGTGGACTGGGTTTCTACGAGCAGTACTTC.

This rearrangement joins TRBV30 to TRBJ1-6; the D gene is possibly TRBD1 (6 bases). This CDR3 region has 13 residues. V was cut by 1 base and J by 11 bases, with 12 bases left in between. The V gene's germline CDR1 is GTSNPN and CDR2 SVGIG (reference sequence). CDR3 loop: CAWSGQAATPLHF. The CDR3 region has the DNA TGTGCCTGGAGTGGACAGGCAGCGACACCCCTCCACTTT. Supplemented by reference TRBV30 and TRBJ1-6, the full variable domain reads SQTIHQWPATLVQPVGSPLSLECTVEGTSNPNLYWYRQAAGRGLQLLFYSVGIGQISSEVPQNLSASRPQDRQFILSSKKLLLSDSGFYLCAWSGQAATPLHFGNGTRLTVT.

The V and J genes are TRBV19 and TRBJ2-1; TRBD2 matches 16 bases. Trimming cost V 9 bases and J 6 bases; bases outside gene matches: 8. The CDR3 is 16 amino acids. Germline CDR1 is LNHDA and CDR2 is SQIVND (reference sequence). The CDR3 DNA sequence: TGTGCCAGCACTGGGACTAGCGGGAGGGATGGCAATGAGCAGTTCTTC. This gives the protein CASTGTSGRDGNEQFF.

This chain joins TRBV5-4 and TRBJ2-1; D not certain. The CDR3 is 15 residues long. Germline loops: CDR1 SGHNT, CDR2 YYREEE (reference sequence). V lost 0 bases to trimming and J lost 3 bases, with 10 bases between them. The CDR3 sequence: CASSLVGRVYNEQFF. CDR3 DNA: TGTGCCAGCAGCTTGGTGGGAAGGGTCTACAATGAGCAGTTCTTC.

V usage is TRBV28 and J usage is TRBJ2-2; 13 nucleotides align to TRBD2. CDR1 MDHEN and CDR2 SYDVKM come from the germline V gene. This CDR3 has 16 residues. J lost 9 bases, V lost 5 bases, and 9 bases had no gene match. The CDR3 reads CASSPGLAGVGRELFF. The CDR3 DNA reads TGTGCCAGCAGTCCCGGACTAGCGGGAGTGGGGAGGGAGCTGTTTTTT.

The genes are TRBV6-5 and TRBJ2-2; possible D gene TRBD1, 6 bases. CDR1 is MNHEY, CDR2 SVGAGI, per germline. Trimming stripped 6 bases from V and 9 bases from J, with 17 bases between. The length of the CDR3 is 14 residues. CDR3 amino acids: CASSQGTLPWELFF. CDR3 in DNA: TGTGCCAGCAGCCAGGGGACGTTACCCTGGGAGCTGTTTTTT.

V gene TRBV7-2 combines with J gene TRBJ2-2, with 7 nucleotides matching TRBD2. Germline V gives CDR1 SGHTA, CDR2 FQGNSA. J lost 4 bases, V lost 1 base, and 6 bases had no gene match. The CDR3 sequence is 16 residues long. DNA of the CDR3: TGTGCCAGCAGCTTAGTCGGCGGGAGCCTCACCGGGGAGCTGTTTTTT. Translating it yields CASSLVGGSLTGELFF.

This chain uses TRBV28 with TRBJ1-5, with D possibly being TRBD1 (6 bases). Germline loops: CDR1 MDHEN, CDR2 SYDVKM. Trimming stripped 6 bases from V and 4 bases from J, with 16 bases between. The CDR3 is 15 amino acids. The CDR3 sequence is CASRSPQGRNQPQHF. DNA for the CDR3: TGTGCCAGCAGGTCGCCCCAGGGGAGAAATCAGCCCCAGCATTTT.